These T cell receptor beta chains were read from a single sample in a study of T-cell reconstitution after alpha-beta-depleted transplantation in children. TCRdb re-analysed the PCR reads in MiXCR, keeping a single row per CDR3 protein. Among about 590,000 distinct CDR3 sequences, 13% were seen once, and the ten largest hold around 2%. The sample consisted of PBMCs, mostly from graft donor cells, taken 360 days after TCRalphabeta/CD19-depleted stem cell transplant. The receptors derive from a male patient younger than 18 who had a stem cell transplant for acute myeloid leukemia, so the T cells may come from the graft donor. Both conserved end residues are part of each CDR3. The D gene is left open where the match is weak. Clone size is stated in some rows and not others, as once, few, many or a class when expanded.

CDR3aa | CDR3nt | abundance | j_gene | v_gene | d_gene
CASSRHEGASGELFF | TGTGCCAGCAGCCGCCACGAGGGGGCCTCCGGGGAGCTGTTTTTT | NA | TRBJ2-2 | TRBV3-1 | TRBD1
CASSLGGYSNQPQHF | TGTGCCAGCAGCTTAGGCGGTTATAGCAATCAGCCCCAGCATTTT | many | TRBJ1-5 | TRBV7-2 | NA
CASSLYRNTEAFF | TGTGCCAGCAGCTTATATAGGAACACTGAAGCTTTCTTT | NA | TRBJ1-1 | TRBV11-2 | NA
CASSLLDRYNEQFF | TGTGCCAGCAGCTTACTCGACCGCTACAATGAGCAGTTCTTC | NA | TRBJ2-1 | TRBV7-3 | NA
CASRYPTSGSQDTQYF | TGTGCCAGCAGGTACCCGACTAGCGGGAGTCAAGATACGCAGTATTTT | NA | TRBJ2-3 | TRBV27 | TRBD2
CASSFRGHEQFF | TGTGCCAGCAGTTTCAGGGGCCATGAGCAGTTCTTC | few | TRBJ2-1 | TRBV12-3/TRBV12-4 | NA
CASSTDISGNTIYF | TGTGCCAGCAGTACCGACATCAGTGGAAACACCATATATTTT | few | TRBJ1-3 | TRBV12-3/TRBV12-4 | NA
CASRRDRDNTGELFF | TGTGCCAGCAGGAGGGACAGGGATAACACCGGGGAGCTGTTTTTT | NA | TRBJ2-2 | TRBV28 | TRBD1
CASSSSTSGSTDTQYF | TGTGCCAGCAGTTCCTCGACTAGCGGAAGCACAGATACGCAGTATTTT | many | TRBJ2-3 | TRBV28 | TRBD2
CASSSRLAYYEQYF | TGCGCCAGCAGCTCCCGACTAGCTTACTACGAGCAGTACTTC | NA | TRBJ2-7 | TRBV5-1 | TRBD2
CASTPTNWPTDTQYF | TGCGCCAGCACCCCCACTAATTGGCCCACAGATACGCAGTATTTT | NA | TRBJ2-3 | TRBV5-1 | NA
CALSSGYEQYF | TGTGCCTTATCATCGGGGTACGAGCAGTACTTC | many | TRBJ2-7 | TRBV30 | NA
CATSIGTGEETQYF | TGTGCCACCAGCATCGGGACAGGTGAAGAGACCCAGTACTTC | NA | TRBJ2-5 | TRBV15 | TRBD1
CSVRNLLAGLTDTQYF | TGCAGCGTCCGCAACCTACTAGCGGGATTAACAGATACGCAGTATTTT | many | TRBJ2-3 | TRBV29-1 | TRBD2
CASSPPRLGEWNEQFF | TGTGCCAGTAGTCCCCCCCGACTTGGGGAATGGAATGAGCAGTTCTTC | NA | TRBJ2-1 | TRBV19 | NA
CAISESGSSYNEQFF | TGTGCCATCAGTGAAAGCGGGAGCTCCTACAATGAGCAGTTCTTC | few | TRBJ2-1 | TRBV10-3 | TRBD2
CASSGNGLTNEKLFF | TGTGCCAGCAGTGGCAACGGGCTAACTAATGAAAAACTGTTTTTT | NA | TRBJ1-4 | TRBV12-3/TRBV12-4 | NA
CASSPTTRGAYEQYF | TGTGCCAGCAGTCCTACCACTAGAGGGGCTTACGAGCAGTACTTC | NA | TRBJ2-7 | TRBV27 | NA
CASSPGLSGHEQYF | TGTGCCAGCAGCCCGGGACTCAGCGGTCACGAGCAGTACTTC | NA | TRBJ2-7 | TRBV5-4 | NA
CAWSVRLAGGKMSSDEQYF | TGTGCCTGGAGTGTACGACTAGCGGGAGGCAAAATGTCGTCCGACGAGCAGTACTTC | NA | TRBJ2-7 | TRBV30 | TRBD2
CASSVAGRSPEQYF | TGTGCCAGCAGCGTAGCGGGTAGGTCCCCAGAGCAGTACTTC | few | TRBJ2-7 | TRBV9 | NA
CASSSTGAYGYTF | TGTGCCAGCAGTTCAACCGGGGCCTATGGCTACACCTTC | few | TRBJ1-2 | TRBV27 | NA
CASSSPWMSSYNEQFF | TGTGCCAGCAGTTCCCCTTGGATGAGCTCCTACAATGAGCAGTTCTTC | NA | TRBJ2-1 | TRBV28 | NA
CASSIAGIYEQYF | TGTGCCAGTAGTATCGCGGGGATCTACGAGCAGTACTTC | NA | TRBJ2-7 | TRBV19 | NA
CASSPQLSFPPRWGLREQYF | TGTGCCAGCAGCCCCCAGCTTTCTTTCCCACCTAGGTGGGGGTTGCGCGAGCAGTACTTC | NA | TRBJ2-7 | TRBV11-2 | NA
CASSWGTHGYEQYF | TGTGCCAGCAGTTGGGGGACTCACGGCTACGAGCAGTACTTC | once | TRBJ2-7 | TRBV7-2 | NA
CSAQQGPGSEQYF | TGCAGCGCGCAGCAGGGCCCGGGGAGCGAGCAGTACTTC | few | TRBJ2-7 | TRBV29-1 | NA
CASSLGTEIYYEQYF | TGTGCCAGCAGTTTAGGGACAGAAATCTACTACGAGCAGTACTTC | few | TRBJ2-7 | TRBV28 | TRBD1
CASSQDMLATSYEQYF | TGCGCCAGCAGCCAAGATATGCTAGCGACCTCCTACGAGCAGTACTTC | NA | TRBJ2-7 | TRBV4-3 | NA
CASSPIGDEQFF | TGTGCCAGCAGCCCCATTGGGGATGAGCAGTTCTTC | few | TRBJ2-1 | TRBV11-2 | NA
CAWSSWGGLDTEAFF | TGTGCCTGGAGCTCTTGGGGGGGGCTGGACACTGAAGCTTTCTTT | many | TRBJ1-1 | TRBV30 | NA
CASSLSRGSSYEQYF | TGTGCCAGCAGCTTATCCAGGGGGAGCTCCTACGAGCAGTACTTC | many | TRBJ2-7 | TRBV7-2 | TRBD1
CSGEETGGHLPYNQPQHF | TGCAGTGGCGAGGAGACAGGGGGTCATCTTCCGTACAATCAGCCCCAGCATTTT | few | TRBJ1-5 | TRBV20-1 | TRBD1
CASSPGVPSEQYF | TGTGCCAGCAGTCCGGGGGTCCCGAGCGAGCAGTACTTC | many | TRBJ2-7 | TRBV12-3/TRBV12-4 | NA
CSAPGLFSYNEQFF | TGCAGCGCACCCGGACTATTCTCCTACAATGAGCAGTTCTTC | many | TRBJ2-1 | TRBV29-1 | NA
CASGPGQGRSPLHF | TGCGCCAGCGGCCCCGGACAGGGGAGATCACCCCTCCACTTT | many | TRBJ1-6 | TRBV5-1 | TRBD1
CSARRLAGLYNEQFF | TGCAGTGCTAGACGACTAGCGGGACTCTACAATGAGCAGTTCTTC | NA | TRBJ2-1 | TRBV20-1 | TRBD2
CATSRDPHARYEQYF | TGTGCCACCAGCAGAGATCCCCACGCACGGTACGAGCAGTACTTC | NA | TRBJ2-7 | TRBV15 | NA
CAGKEGAARNTEAFF | TGTGCCGGGAAGGAGGGGGCGGCTCGGAACACTGAAGCTTTCTTT | many | TRBJ1-1 | TRBV7-2 | TRBD1
CASSLAAQGDEQYF | TGTGCCAGCAGCTTAGCGGCCCAGGGGGACGAGCAGTACTTC | NA | TRBJ2-7 | TRBV7-2 | TRBD1
CASIGLYEQYF | TGTGCCAGCATCGGGCTCTACGAGCAGTACTTC | few | TRBJ2-7 | TRBV28 | NA
CASSLAPAGGPDTQYF | TGTGCCAGCAGCTTAGCGCCTGCGGGAGGGCCAGATACGCAGTATTTT | few | TRBJ2-3 | TRBV7-6 | TRBD2
CASSSGTGFIKETQYF | TGTGCCAGCAGCTCCGGTACCGGGTTTATAAAAGAGACCCAGTACTTC | NA | TRBJ2-5 | TRBV7-6 | NA
CASSFRLAGSTDTQYF | TGCGCCAGCAGCTTTCGGCTAGCGGGATCCACAGATACGCAGTATTTT | NA | TRBJ2-3 | TRBV5-1 | TRBD2